The clone carrying this TCR beta chain showed up just once. The antigen is undetermined. This could be a read error, since a much larger clone is one nucleotide away. Other DNA sequences in the sample encode the same CDR3. The data are from a study of shared clonotypes between healthy human individuals. Regarding the study as a whole: Non-shared clonotypes had lower generation probabilities than those shared by all four donors.

Clones were read by immunoSEQ multiplex PCR, and TCRdb kept only the in-frame ones, dropping some. Counted here are 2 million to 2.5 million clones, about 95% occurring once; the ten biggest clones make up under 0.15%. The CDR3 length is 13 residues. Germline lookup yields CDR1 LNHNV and CDR2 YYDKDF (reference sequence). Deletions cut 3 bases from V and 7 bases from J, with 10 bases between. Sequencing was carried out using naive CD4+ T cells sorted from blood. The subset denotes: CD45RA+ positively selected. This sequence joins TRBV15 and TRBJ1-5; D unclear. This clonotype was obtained from a man aged 18-30 years in good health. This CDR3 reads CATSRVGEQPQHF. CDR3 bases: TGTGCCACCAGCAGGGTCGGGGAGCAGCCCCAGCATTTT.